This T cell receptor beta chain was captured in a study of T-cell reconstitution after alpha-beta-depleted transplantation in children (dated by TCRdb to between 2015 and 2016). As for the study more broadly: T-cell immune reconstitution after TCRalphabeta/CD19-depleted allogeneic hematopoietic cell transplantation in children was quantitatively tracked in the study by means of TCR repertoire profiling.

The library was prepared using PCR. Sequenced on an Illumina HiSeq 2500. To normalize quantification of the TCRbeta repertoire, the TCR libraries were built with molecular barcoding that relied on unique molecular identifiers. TCRdb passed the public sequencing reads through fastp at Q25 and MiXCR, retaining productive beta sequences. Here each entry gathers all rows of one CDR3 protein and keeps the most common genes and DNA. The sample table shows around 800,000 distinct CDR3 sequences, and 15% to 20% are seen once. Together, the top ten hold approximately 5% of the sample. In the germline V gene, CDR1 corresponds to SQVTM and CDR2 to ANQGSEA. V loses 7 bases, J loses 7 bases, and the germline ends lie 13 bases apart. The CDR3 numbers 12 residues from cysteine through phenylalanine. The only DNA kept is the CDR3, 36 bases in frame from the first base. This clonotype was found many times. Its antigen is currently not known. No base-level quality is on record; no much larger clone is a single base apart.

General study outcomes and caveats: In some patients, the high TCRbeta diversity seen at day 60 was put down to recipient T cells and intrathymic progenitors that had survived conditioning. Hyperexpanded clone frequencies declined over subsequent months; after one year, T-cell counts and TCRbeta diversity were mostly attributed to newly produced T cells. The apparently early recovery of alphabetaT-cell counts about two months after transplant reportedly depended on only several hundred rapidly expanded clones that came from non-depleted graft cells.

Per the publication, the treatment or condition label means: allogeneic hematopoietic cell transplantation with graft depleted of TCRalphabeta T cells and CD19 B cells. TCRalphabeta/CD19-depleted allogeneic hematopoietic cell grafts were given to the transplant recipients, all of whom were children. The sample here was PBMCs, mostly from graft donor cells, taken 360 days after TCRalphabeta/CD19-depleted stem cell transplant. The V and J genes are TRBV29-1 and TRBJ2-2; the best D guess is TRBD1, with 5 bases matching. This receptor was taken from a male patient aged 5 to 17 who had a stem cell transplant for acute lymphoblastic leukemia, so the T cells may come from the graft donor. Here the CDR3 is given as CSGLGLGGELFF. The base sequence is TGCAGCGGCCTGGGGCTAGGCGGGGAGCTGTTTTTT.